This entry lists 12 T cell receptor beta chains sequenced from one sample in a study of T cells in Graves' hyperthyroidism and ophthalmopathy. RNA transcripts gave rise to amplified TCR beta CDR3 regions. The HTBI primer set drove a first-round RT-PCR of the TCR CDR3. TCRdb called the multiplex PCR reads again in MiXCR, with one record for every CDR3 protein. Here the sample spans 250,000 or so distinct CDR3 sequences, about 17% being singletons. Sequenced: blood. These TCRs come from a woman in her late teens or twenties with Graves' ophthalmopathy.

This clonotype was seen ten or more times. This chain links TRBV4-2 with TRBJ2-7, with no clear D. This CDR3 has 16 residues. Germline lookup yields CDR1 LGHNA and CDR2 YNFKEQ. The V gene lost 0 bases and the J gene lost 2 bases, with 14 bases spanning the gap. CDR3 DNA sequence: TGTGCCAGCAGCCAAGATATTGTCCGAAATGCCTACGAGCAGTACTTC. It translates to CASSQDIVRNAYEQYF.

This clonotype was counted at least ten times. The chain carries TRBV7-2 and TRBJ1-2, with TRBD1 matching 7 bases. CDR3 size: 15 residues. J gave up 1 base and V 5 bases, and 7 bases lay outside the gene matches. Germline CDR1 is SGHTA and CDR2 is FQGNSA. CDR3 DNA sequence: TGTGCCAGCAGCCTCGGGACAGCCCTTAACTATGGCTACACCTTC. Encoded protein: CASSLGTALNYGYTF.

The V gene is TRBV19, the J gene TRBJ2-1; 11 nucleotides match TRBD2. The junction had 13 bases not matched to a gene; V was cut back by 4 bases and J by 2 bases. The germline CDR1 and CDR2 sequences are LNHDA and SQIVND (reference sequence). The CDR3 runs 19 residues. CDR3 loop: CASSRDPLAGEPTYNEQFF. CDR3 DNA: TGTGCCAGTAGTAGAGACCCACTAGCGGGAGAACCCACCTACAATGAGCAGTTCTTC.

Within the sample, this clonotype is medium-sized. The chain joins TRBV12-3 or TRBV12-4 to TRBJ2-1; no firm D call. The CDR3 consists of 17 residues. Trimming took off 5 bases at V and 8 bases at J, with 25 bases between the two ends. In DNA form, the CDR3 reads TGTGCCAGCAGTCCACCGAACCCATCCTACCTTTTTTATGAGCAGTTCTTC. Amino acid sequence: CASSPPNPSYLFYEQFF.

The count of this clonotype is one. The chain has TRBV12-3 or TRBV12-4 and TRBJ2-7; D call uncertain. This CDR3 is built from 14 residues. Trimming cost V 7 bases and J 3 bases, with 16 bases left between them. Here the CDR3 DNA reads TGTGCCAGCACAAACCTTAGATTGGGCTACGAGCAGTACTTC. Translated, it gives CASTNLRLGYEQYF.

This clonotype was seen ten or more times. V is TRBV29-1 and J is TRBJ2-2; D is uncertain. Germline V gives CDR1 SQVTM, CDR2 ANQGSEA. Trimming removed 3 bases at V and 4 bases at J, with 9 bases between. The length of the CDR3 is 13 residues. The CDR3 region is CSVDVDSTGELFF. The CDR3 nucleotides are TGCAGCGTTGATGTCGATAGCACCGGGGAGCTGTTTTTT.

This clonotype was recorded at least ten times. CDR3 amino acids: CASSHPRAEQYF. CDR3 nucleotide sequence: TGCGCCAGCAGCCACCCTAGGGCCGAGCAGTACTTC. V and J are TRBV4-1 and TRBJ2-7; D unclear. Germline values: CDR1 MGHRA, CDR2 YSYEKL. V was trimmed by 3 bases and J by 6 bases, leaving 9 bases between them. The CDR3 runs 12 residues.

This rearrangement joins TRBV24-1 to TRBJ1-1; the D gene is possibly TRBD1 (6 bases). V shed 5 bases and J shed 2 bases, with 8 bases lying between them. CDR3 size: 13 residues. From germline, CDR1 is KGHDR and CDR2 SFDVKD. The CDR3 region is CATSGGTNTEAFF. The CDR3 region has the DNA TGTGCCACCAGTGGGGGGACAAACACTGAAGCTTTCTTT.

The chain uses TRBV2 and TRBJ2-1; no clear D gene. Germline loops: CDR1 SNHLY, CDR2 FYNNEI. Trimming shortened V by 8 bases and J by 2 bases, and 13 bases separated the two germline ends. This CDR3 has 14 residues. The CDR3 loop is CASQPGETYNEQFF. The CDR3 DNA follows: TGTGCCAGCCAACCCGGAGAAACCTACAATGAGCAGTTCTTC.

This clonotype was counted at least ten times. This rearrangement joins TRBV5-1 to TRBJ2-3, with 10 bases lining up with TRBD2. Germline V CDR1 and CDR2: SGHRS, YFSETQ. Trimming at V came to 0 bases and at J to 3 bases, leaving 4 bases not matched to a gene. The CDR3 runs 16 residues. The CDR3 DNA follows: TGCGCCAGCAGCTTGGCCGGAGCGGGAGGGACAGATACGCAGTATTTT. This sequence encodes CASSLAGAGGTDTQYF.

This clonotype was recorded at least ten times. The chain links TRBV27 to TRBJ2-3, with TRBD2 identical over 7 bases. The CDR3 has 16 amino acids. Germline CDR1 is MNHEY and CDR2 is SMNVEV (reference sequence). J was trimmed by 0 bases and V by 4 bases; bases with no gene match: 7. CDR3 bases: TGTGCCAGCAGTTCTCGGGGGGACCTTAGCACAGATACGCAGTATTTT. Encoded protein: CASSSRGDLSTDTQYF.

This clonotype was picked up many times. The chain has TRBV15 and TRBJ1-1; 8 bases fit TRBD1. The ends lost 8 bases at V and 3 bases at J; junction bases unmatched: 14. The germline gives CDR1 LNHNV, CDR2 YYDKDF (reference sequence). The CDR3 contains 16 residues. This chain's CDR3 is CATYRDRIGEDTEAFF. Here the CDR3 DNA reads TGTGCCACCTACCGGGACAGGATAGGGGAGGACACTGAAGCTTTCTTT.